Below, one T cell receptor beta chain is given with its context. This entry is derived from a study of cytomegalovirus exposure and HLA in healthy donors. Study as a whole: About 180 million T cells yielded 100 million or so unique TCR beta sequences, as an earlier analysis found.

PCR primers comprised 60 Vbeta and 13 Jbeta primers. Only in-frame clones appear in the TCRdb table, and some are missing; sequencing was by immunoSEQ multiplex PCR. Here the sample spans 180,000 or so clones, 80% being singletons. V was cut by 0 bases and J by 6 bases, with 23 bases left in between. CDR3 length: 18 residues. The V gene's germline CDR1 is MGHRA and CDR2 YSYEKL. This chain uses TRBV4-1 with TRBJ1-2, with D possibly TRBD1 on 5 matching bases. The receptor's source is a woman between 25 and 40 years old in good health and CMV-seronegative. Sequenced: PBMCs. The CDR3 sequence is CASSQDIMRIGPGDGYTF. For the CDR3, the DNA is TGCGCCAGCAGCCAAGATATCATGAGGATTGGGCCGGGGGATGGCTACACCTTC.